The subject of this entry is one T cell receptor beta chain. Its antigen remains unidentified. No per-base quality is available; no much larger clone lies one base away. The source of the sample is a study of blood T cell repertoires in COVID-19 (dated by TCRdb to about 2020). About the study as a whole: Samples covering the acute and convalescent phases of COVID-19 were provided by collaborators in the United States, Italy and Spain. The prospective study material was composed of cDNA or gDNA derived from T cells, B-cell-depleted T cells, or PBMCs. The dataset comprised deeply sampled blood TCRbeta repertoires from subjects exposed to, actively infected with, or recovered from COVID-19. The repertoires were made available in a free public database intended to serve as a resource for research on the immune response to SARS-CoV-2. Samples came from the ongoing ImmuneRACE study (first 160 participants) plus 1,254 subjects from 6 global collaborators. A de-identified subject ID, COVID-19 status, age in years and sex were almost always included in the sample metadata. Where HLA class I and class II types were available, the types were taken from metadata supplied by the sample provider, not from assay-based typing.

The CDR3 runs 23 residues from the cysteine to the phenylalanine. Only the CDR3 DNA stays, 69 bases, in frame from base 1. Unmatched junction bases come to 29, with V trimmed by 5 bases and J by 1 base. CDR1 and CDR2 were assigned from the germline V gene (reference sequence) as MNHEY and SMNVEV. Here is what the overall study found, with its caveats: How much clinical and demographic metadata was included differed by source and by participant, and the metadata was provided uncurated.

Whole blood was collected in K2EDTA tubes by collaborating institutions according to the institutions' own protocols. For TCRbeta analysis, collaborator samples were shipped as frozen whole blood, as isolated PBMCs, or as DNA extracted from either sample type. The immunoSEQ Assay, a bias-controlled multiplex PCR, was used to amplify TCRbeta CDR3 regions from genomic DNA. The study's processing was this. Within the assay, amplification of reference gene primers was used to estimate how many nucleated cells each sample contained. To quantify the absolute abundance of each unique TCRbeta CDR3 rearrangement, sequence reads were collapsed and filtered. For each sample, productive Simpson clonality was calculated by taking the square root of Simpson's diversity index across productive rearrangements. Drawn from immuneACCESS, this table holds only the in-frame rearrangements with V and J called that TCRdb kept. Clones are partly lost; checked studies trace under half to an unresolved V gene and leave the rest unexplained. That table furnishes V, J and clone size, whereas the DNA furnished D and trimming. The sample table contains 200,000 to 250,000 clones; only one count was recorded for approximately 82% of them. The ten largest clones take up 4.9% of the sample.

This receptor was taken from a woman older than 75 with active or convalescent COVID-19. The rearrangement combines TRBV27 with TRBJ2-5, and TRBD2 aligns with 9 junction nucleotides. Sequenced: peripheral blood. The CDR3 here reads CASSRTRFGGGLAGHKLQETQYF. The nucleotide sequence is given as TGTGCCAGCAGTCGCACGCGATTCGGGGGCGGGCTAGCGGGACATAAACTCCAAGAGACCCAGTACTTC.